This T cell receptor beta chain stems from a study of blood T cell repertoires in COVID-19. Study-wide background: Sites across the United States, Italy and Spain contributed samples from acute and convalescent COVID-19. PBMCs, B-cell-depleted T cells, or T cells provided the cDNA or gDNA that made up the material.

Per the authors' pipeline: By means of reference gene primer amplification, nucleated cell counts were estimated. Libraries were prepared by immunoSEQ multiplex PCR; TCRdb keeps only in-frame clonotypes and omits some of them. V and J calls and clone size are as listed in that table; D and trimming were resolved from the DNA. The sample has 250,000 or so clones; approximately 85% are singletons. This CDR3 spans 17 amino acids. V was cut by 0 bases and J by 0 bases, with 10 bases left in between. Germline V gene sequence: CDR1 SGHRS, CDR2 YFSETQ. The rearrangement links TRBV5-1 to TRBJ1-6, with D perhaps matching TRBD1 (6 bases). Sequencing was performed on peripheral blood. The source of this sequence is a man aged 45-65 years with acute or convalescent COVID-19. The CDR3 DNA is TGCGCCAGCAGCTTGGGTCAGGGGAGCTCCTATAATTCACCCCTCCACTTT. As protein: CASSLGQGSSYNSPLHF.